The 27 T cell receptor beta chains below all came from one sample that was sequenced in a study of blood T cell repertoires in COVID-19. Produced via immunoSEQ multiplex PCR; TCRdb's table is partial and in-frame only. The sample holds about 83,000 clones, around 87% seen once. The material sequenced was peripheral blood. Every receptor here comes from a man at least 80 years old with active or convalescent COVID-19.

J is TRBJ2-2 and V is TRBV7-3; D ambiguous. The CDR3 is 14 amino acids. Germline V gene sequence: CDR1 SGHTA, CDR2 FQGTGA. With 1 base removed from V and 2 bases from J, the gap between germline ends came to 5 bases. The CDR3 sequence: CASSLSTNTGELFF. The CDR3 DNA follows: TGTGCCAGCAGCTTAAGCACAAACACCGGGGAGCTGTTTTTT.

This chain connects TRBV19 to TRBJ2-6; TRBD1 matches 11 bases. Germline CDR1 is LNHDA and CDR2 is SQIVND (reference sequence). The CDR3 spans 19 residues. J was trimmed by 1 base and V by 3 bases; bases with no gene match: 8. The CDR3 reads CASSIPDRGLYSGANVLTF. CDR3 DNA: TGTGCCAGTAGTATCCCGGACAGGGGGCTATATTCTGGGGCCAACGTCCTGACTTTC.

This sequence joins TRBV19 and TRBJ1-2; the D gene is possibly TRBD1 (5 bases). The length of the CDR3 is 15 residues. V was cut by 3 bases and J by 3 bases, with 14 bases left in between. Looked up from germline, CDR1 is LNHDA and CDR2 is SQIVND (reference sequence). The CDR3 nucleotides are TGTGCCAGTAGTATGGGAGGGGTTGGGCACTATGGCTACACCTTC. It translates to CASSMGGVGHYGYTF.

V and J are TRBV19 and TRBJ1-1; 12 bases agree with TRBD1. Germline V lookup: CDR1 LNHDA, CDR2 SQIVND (reference sequence). V was pared by 6 bases and J by 3 bases, with 11 bases of the junction left unmatched. This CDR3 has 17 residues. CDR3 DNA sequence: TGTGCCAGTAGCCCGACGGGACAGGGGGCGTTGGACACTGAAGCTTTCTTT. This translates into CASSPTGQGALDTEAFF.

The genes are TRBV6-6 and TRBJ2-1; TRBD1 matches at 11 bases. Germline-derived CDR1 and CDR2 are MNHNY and SVGAGI (reference sequence). V was clipped by 5 bases and J by 7 bases; unmatched bases: 16. The CDR3 runs 18 residues. CDR3: CASSQTQTGTGGGNEQFF. CDR3 in DNA: TGTGCCAGCAGTCAAACTCAAACCGGGACAGGGGGAGGTAATGAGCAGTTCTTC.

Points on this clone: Other DNA sequences of this sample code for an identical CDR3. This chain links TRBV11-2 with TRBJ1-6; no firm D call. The CDR3 length is 13 residues. Trimming took off 0 bases at V and 10 bases at J, with 7 bases between the two ends. Germline assignment: CDR1 SGHAT and CDR2 FQNNGV. The CDR3 region has the DNA TGTGCCAGCAGCTTAGATCTTGTATCACCCCTCCACTTT. It specifies CASSLDLVSPLHF.

The rearrangement joins TRBV4-2 to TRBJ1-6; possibly TRBD1 for D (5 bases). Germline-derived CDR1 and CDR2 are LGHNA and YNFKEQ. The ends were cut back, 0 bases at V and 9 bases at J, with 18 bases in the middle. This CDR3 spans 17 amino acids. The CDR3 sequence is CASSQDRGPETRSPLHF. The DNA of the CDR3 is TGTGCCAGCAGCCAAGATAGGGGTCCGGAGACGCGTTCACCCCTCCACTTT.

The chain is built from TRBV7-2 and TRBJ1-4; tentatively, D is TRBD1 (5 bases). Trimming took 3 bases from V and 7 from J, leaving 12 bases between them. The CDR3 runs 14 residues. The V gene's germline CDR1 is SGHTA and CDR2 FQGNSA. The CDR3 sequence is CASSFGRGTEKLFF. The CDR3 DNA reads as TGTGCCAGCAGCTTCGGGCGGGGCACTGAAAAACTGTTTTTT.

This rearrangement joins TRBV7-3 to TRBJ2-2, with D possibly matching TRBD1 (6 bases). Per germline, CDR1 SGHTA and CDR2 FQGTGA. This CDR3 has 15 residues. Trimming took off 2 bases at V and 4 bases at J, with 11 bases between the two ends. In DNA form, the CDR3 reads TGTGCCAGCAGCTTACAGGGGTCAGGCACCGGGGAGCTGTTTTTT. This encodes CASSLQGSGTGELFF.

This clone was detected only once. The V and J genes are TRBV28 and TRBJ1-6; 7 nucleotides match TRBD1. Germline lookup yields CDR1 MDHEN and CDR2 SYDVKM. After removal of 6 bases from V and 9 bases from J, the junction contained 5 bases not matched to a gene. The CDR3 runs 13 residues. CDR3 amino acids: CASREGAGSPLHF. In DNA, the CDR3 is TGTGCCAGCAGGGAGGGGGCGGGTTCACCCCTCCACTTT.

The V gene is TRBV3-1 (or the pseudogene TRBV3-2), the J gene TRBJ2-2; TRBD2 is a possible D gene (6 bases). The germline gives CDR1 LGHDT, CDR2 YNNKEL (reference sequence). This CDR3 is built from 14 residues. V gave up 6 bases and J gave up 6 bases, with 14 bases separating them. CDR3 in DNA: TGTGCCAGCAGGACCACGAGGGACTCCGGGGAGCTGTTTTTT. Its protein product is CASRTTRDSGELFF.

The gene calls are TRBV19 and TRBJ1-5, with no clear D. Between the trimmed V and J ends, which lost 7 bases and 6 bases, there was a span of 13 bases. The CDR3 has 13 amino acids. CDR1 and CDR2 from the germline V gene are LNHDA and SQIVND (reference sequence). CDR3 amino acids: CASIREKGQPQHF. The CDR3 coding sequence is TGTGCCAGTATTCGGGAGAAGGGTCAGCCCCAGCATTTT.

V gene TRBV19 combines with J gene TRBJ1-2; D gene unclear. CDR1 and CDR2 (germline): LNHDA, SQIVND (reference sequence). This CDR3 contains 13 residues. The V and J ends lost 3 bases and 4 bases respectively, with 9 bases between them. Written as DNA, the CDR3 is TGTGCCAGTAGTATGGGTCAGCGCTATGGCTACACCTTC. This gives the protein CASSMGQRYGYTF.

This chain links TRBV19 with TRBJ2-6; D remains ambiguous. Germline V gives CDR1 LNHDA, CDR2 SQIVND (reference sequence). V lost 5 bases and J 0 bases, leaving 11 bases between the germline ends. This CDR3 is built from 16 residues. This chain's CDR3 is CASSALQSSGANVLTF. CDR3 nucleotide sequence: TGTGCCAGTAGTGCCCTACAGAGCTCTGGGGCCAACGTCCTGACTTTC.

On this clone: One end of the junction is discordant with germline, which a read error may explain. The J gene is TRBJ2-1, the V gene TRBV9; 11 nucleotides align to TRBD2. The CDR3 covers 14 residues. CDR1 is SGDLS and CDR2 is YYNGEE in the germline V gene. The CDR3 coding sequence is TGTGCCAGCAGTGTAGCGGGAGGGAAAAATGAGCAGTTCTTC. It encodes CASSVAGGKNEQFF.

This rearrangement joins TRBV11-2 to TRBJ1-1, with 10 bases matching TRBD1. The CDR3 extends over 15 amino acids. With 3 bases clipped from V and 2 bases from J, the junction kept 3 bases outside the gene matches. Germline V CDR1 and CDR2: SGHAT, FQNNGV. CDR3 nucleotides: TGTGCCAGCAGCTTGACAGGGGGCGAAAACACTGAAGCTTTCTTT. Its translation: CASSLTGGENTEAFF.

The chain couples TRBV6-1 to TRBJ2-7; 9 nucleotides match TRBD2. Germline trimming cut 3 bases from V and 4 bases from J; bases unmatched to any gene: 7. Germline assignment: CDR1 MNHNS and CDR2 SASEGT. The CDR3 loop spans 15 amino acids. CDR3 sequence: CASSDVGLARYEQYV. In nucleotides, the CDR3 is TGTGCCAGCAGTGACGTGGGACTAGCTAGGTACGAGCAGTACGTC.

V gene TRBV28 combines with J gene TRBJ2-4; 9 bases are shared with TRBD2. There are 15 residues in the CDR3. Germline V CDR1 and CDR2: MDHEN, SYDVKM. V shed 4 bases, J shed 6 bases, and the junction held 7 bases outside the gene matches. The DNA of the CDR3 is TGTGCCAGCAGTTCCCGCGGAGCGGGGGGAAACATTCAGTACTTC. This gives the protein CASSSRGAGGNIQYF.

The chain couples TRBV7-9 to TRBJ1-5; no firm D call. Germline values: CDR1 SEHNR, CDR2 FQNEAQ (reference sequence). This CDR3 is built from 14 residues. V lost 3 bases and J lost 1, with 7 bases in between. This CDR3 reads CASSFEGSNQPQHF. Here the CDR3 DNA reads TGTGCCAGCAGCTTTGAGGGCAGCAATCAGCCCCAGCATTTT.

In this sample, this clone turned up once. V and J are TRBV7-2 and TRBJ1-1, with 7 nucleotides matching TRBD1. The CDR3 runs to 14 residues. With V trimmed by 1 base and J by 5 bases, 4 bases remained unmatched. Per the germline V gene, CDR1 is SGHTA and CDR2 is FQGNSA. The CDR3, as DNA: TGTGCCAGCAGCTTAGGGAGGGGGCGAACTGAAGCTTTCTTT. This translates into CASSLGRGRTEAFF. Using reference TRBV7-2 and TRBJ1-1 for the parts outside the CDR3, the full variable domain is GAGVSQSPSNKVTEKGKDVELRCDPISGHTALYWYRQSLGQGLEFLIYFQGNSAPDKSGLPSDRFSAERTGGSVSTLTIQRTQQEDSAVYLCASSLGRGRTEAFFGQGTRLTVV.

As regards this clone: In the same sample, other DNA sequences code for this CDR3. The V call is TRBV6-1, the J call TRBJ1-5; possible D gene TRBD1, 6 bases. The V gene lost 0 bases and the J gene lost 2 bases, with 8 bases spanning the gap. Germline values: CDR1 MNHNS, CDR2 SASEGT. This CDR3 is built from 15 residues. CDR3 DNA: TGTGCCAGCAGTGAAGCGCCAGGGGGCAATCAGCCCCAGCATTTT. Protein sequence: CASSEAPGGNQPQHF.

This sequence joins TRBV2 and TRBJ2-5, with a tentative D call TRBD2 (7 bases). Germline assignment: CDR1 SNHLY and CDR2 FYNNEI. The CDR3 runs to 16 residues. With 1 base removed from V and 3 bases from J, the gap between germline ends came to 15 bases. CDR3 protein: CASSEGGGGYKETQYF. The CDR3 coding sequence is TGTGCCAGCAGTGAAGGTGGGGGGGGCTATAAAGAGACCCAGTACTTC.

The chain recombines TRBV19 with TRBJ1-2; TRBD1 agrees at 10 bases. The V segment lost 4 bases and the J segment 8 bases; nucleotides outside the gene matches: 10. Germline V CDR1 and CDR2: LNHDA, SQIVND (reference sequence). This CDR3 is 15 amino acids long. CDR3 in DNA: TGTGCCAGTAGTACCACCCCGGGACAGGGGATGGGCTACACCTTC. Residues: CASSTTPGQGMGYTF.

The chain has TRBV5-6 and TRBJ1-1; 10 bases fit TRBD1. Per the germline V gene, CDR1 is SGHDT and CDR2 is YYEEEE. This CDR3 comprises 16 residues. The V gene end was trimmed by 1 base and the J gene end by 10 bases; junction bases not matched to a gene: 13. CDR3 in amino acids: CASSLTGTGVSGGAFF. The CDR3 DNA sequence: TGTGCCAGCAGCTTGACCGGGACAGGGGTTTCGGGAGGAGCTTTCTTT.

This clone appeared a few times. The gene calls are TRBV6-5 and TRBJ2-5, with 8 bases aligning to TRBD1. Germline assignment: CDR1 MNHEY and CDR2 SVGAGI. The CDR3 is 15 amino acids. The V and J ends lost 7 bases and 5 bases, in that order; junction bases with no gene match: 12. The CDR3 loop is CASTGTGRRHETQYF. DNA for the CDR3: TGTGCCAGCACCGGGACAGGACGGCGGCACGAGACCCAGTACTTC.

This clone was found once. V usage is TRBV19 and J usage is TRBJ2-1, with 8 nucleotides matching TRBD2. Germline V CDR1 and CDR2: LNHDA, SQIVND (reference sequence). This CDR3 has 14 amino acids. With 7 bases clipped from V and 4 bases from J, the junction kept 6 bases outside the gene matches. The CDR3 nucleotides read TGTGCCAGTAAATGGACTAGCAATTACAATGAGCAGTTCTTC. As protein: CASKWTSNYNEQFF.

This clone was counted only a few times. The chain couples TRBV2 to TRBJ1-2; 7 positions agree with TRBD1. Trimming removed 5 bases from V and 2 bases from J; junction bases left unmatched: 2. Per the germline V gene, CDR1 is SNHLY and CDR2 is FYNNEI. The CDR3 is 13 residues long. CDR3 in DNA: TGTGCCAGCAGTACACAGGGGAACTATGGCTACACCTTC. It codes for CASSTQGNYGYTF.